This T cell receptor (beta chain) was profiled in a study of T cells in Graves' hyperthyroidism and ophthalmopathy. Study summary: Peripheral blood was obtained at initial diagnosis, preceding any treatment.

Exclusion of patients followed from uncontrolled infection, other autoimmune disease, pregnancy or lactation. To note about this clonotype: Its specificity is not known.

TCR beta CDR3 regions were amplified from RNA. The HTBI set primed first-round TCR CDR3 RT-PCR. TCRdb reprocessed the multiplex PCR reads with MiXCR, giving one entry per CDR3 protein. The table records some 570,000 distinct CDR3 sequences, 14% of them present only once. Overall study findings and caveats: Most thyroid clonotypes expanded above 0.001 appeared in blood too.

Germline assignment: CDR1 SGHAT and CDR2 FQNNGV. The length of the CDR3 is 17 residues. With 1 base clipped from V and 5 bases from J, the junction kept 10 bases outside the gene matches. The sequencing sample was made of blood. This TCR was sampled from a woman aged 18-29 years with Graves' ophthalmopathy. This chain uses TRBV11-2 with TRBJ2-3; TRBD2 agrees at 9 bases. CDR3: CASSLGTLAGSGDTQYF. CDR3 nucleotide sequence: TGTGCCAGCAGCTTAGGAACGCTAGCGGGGTCCGGAGATACGCAGTATTTT.